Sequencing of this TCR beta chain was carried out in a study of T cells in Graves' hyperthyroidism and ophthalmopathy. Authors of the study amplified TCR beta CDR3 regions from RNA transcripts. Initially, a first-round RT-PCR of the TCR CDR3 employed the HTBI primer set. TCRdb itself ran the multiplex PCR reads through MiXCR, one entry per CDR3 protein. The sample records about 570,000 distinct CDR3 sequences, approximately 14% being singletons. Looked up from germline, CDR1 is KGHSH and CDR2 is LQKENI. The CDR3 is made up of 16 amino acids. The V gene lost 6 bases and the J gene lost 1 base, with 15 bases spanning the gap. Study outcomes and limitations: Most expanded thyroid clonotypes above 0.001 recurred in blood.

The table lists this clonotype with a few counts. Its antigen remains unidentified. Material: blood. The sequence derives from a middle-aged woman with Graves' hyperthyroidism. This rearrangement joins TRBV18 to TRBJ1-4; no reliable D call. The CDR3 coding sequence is TGTGCCAGCTCCGAAAAAAACCAGAGAACTAATGAAAAACTGTTTTTT. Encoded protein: CASSEKNQRTNEKLFF.